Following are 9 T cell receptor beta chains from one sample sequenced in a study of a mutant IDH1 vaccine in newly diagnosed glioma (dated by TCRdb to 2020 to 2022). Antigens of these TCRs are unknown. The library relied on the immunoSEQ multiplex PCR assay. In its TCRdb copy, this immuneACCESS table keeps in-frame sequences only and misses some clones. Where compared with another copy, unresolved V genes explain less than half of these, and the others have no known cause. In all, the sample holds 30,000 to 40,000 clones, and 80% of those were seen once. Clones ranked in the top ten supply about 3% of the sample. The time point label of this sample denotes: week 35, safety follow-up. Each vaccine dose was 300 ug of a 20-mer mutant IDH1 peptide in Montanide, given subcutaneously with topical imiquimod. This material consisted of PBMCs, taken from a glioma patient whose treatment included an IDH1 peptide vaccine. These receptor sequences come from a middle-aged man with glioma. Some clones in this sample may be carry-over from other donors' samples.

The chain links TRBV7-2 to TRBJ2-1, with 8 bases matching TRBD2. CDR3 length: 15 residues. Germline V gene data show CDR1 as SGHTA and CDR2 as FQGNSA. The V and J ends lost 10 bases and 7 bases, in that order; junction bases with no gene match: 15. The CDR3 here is CANNSGAQKSNEQFF. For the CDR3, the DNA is TGTGCCAACAATAGCGGGGCCCAAAAAAGTAATGAGCAGTTCTTC.

CDR3 bases: TGTGCCAGTAGTATTAAGGGGACCCAGTACTTC. Encoded protein: CASSIKGTQYF. The chain employs TRBV19 and TRBJ2-5; D remains ambiguous. Germline V gene data show CDR1 as LNHDA and CDR2 as SQIVND (reference sequence). Trimming took off 3 bases at V and 7 bases at J, with 6 bases between the two ends. The CDR3 extends over 11 amino acids.

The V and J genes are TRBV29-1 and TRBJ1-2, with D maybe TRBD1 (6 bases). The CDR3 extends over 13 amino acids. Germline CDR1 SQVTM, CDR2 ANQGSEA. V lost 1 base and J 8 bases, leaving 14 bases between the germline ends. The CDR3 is CSVEGADSGGYTF. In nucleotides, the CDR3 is TGCAGCGTTGAAGGTGCGGACAGTGGCGGCTACACCTTC.

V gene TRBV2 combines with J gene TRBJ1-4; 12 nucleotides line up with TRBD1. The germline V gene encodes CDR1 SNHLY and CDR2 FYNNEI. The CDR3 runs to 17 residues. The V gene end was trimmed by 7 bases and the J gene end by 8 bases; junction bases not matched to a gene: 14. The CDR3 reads CASTDRDRGQIIEKLFF. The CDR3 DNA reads TGTGCCAGCACTGACCGGGACAGGGGGCAAATAATCGAAAAACTGTTTTTT.

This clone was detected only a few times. CDR3 protein: CAWSRGSNQPQHF. The CDR3 nucleotides are TGTGCCTGGAGTCGAGGAAGCAATCAGCCCCAGCATTTT. V and J are TRBV30 and TRBJ1-5; no clear D. The CDR3 is 13 amino acids. The germline V gene has CDR1 GTSNPN and CDR2 SVGIG (reference sequence). The germline V and J ends were trimmed by 2 bases and 1 base, with 6 bases remaining between them.

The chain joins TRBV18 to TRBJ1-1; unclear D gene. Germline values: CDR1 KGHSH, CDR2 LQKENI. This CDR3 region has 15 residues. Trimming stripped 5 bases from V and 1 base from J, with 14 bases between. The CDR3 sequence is CASSDMGGGNTEAFF. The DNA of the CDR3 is TGTGCCAGCTCAGATATGGGCGGAGGGAACACTGAAGCTTTCTTT.

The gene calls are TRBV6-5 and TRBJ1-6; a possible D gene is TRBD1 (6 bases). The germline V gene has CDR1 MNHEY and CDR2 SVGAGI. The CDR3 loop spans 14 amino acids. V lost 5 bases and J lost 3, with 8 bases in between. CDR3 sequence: CASSEGHYNSPLHF. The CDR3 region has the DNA TGTGCCAGCAGTGAGGGACACTATAATTCACCCCTCCACTTT.

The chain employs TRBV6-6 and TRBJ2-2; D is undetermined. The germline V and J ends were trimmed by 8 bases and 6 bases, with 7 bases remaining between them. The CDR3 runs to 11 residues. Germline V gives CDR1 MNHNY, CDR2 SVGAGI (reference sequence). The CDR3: CASWSAGELFF. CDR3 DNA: TGTGCCAGCTGGAGTGCCGGGGAGCTGTTTTTT.

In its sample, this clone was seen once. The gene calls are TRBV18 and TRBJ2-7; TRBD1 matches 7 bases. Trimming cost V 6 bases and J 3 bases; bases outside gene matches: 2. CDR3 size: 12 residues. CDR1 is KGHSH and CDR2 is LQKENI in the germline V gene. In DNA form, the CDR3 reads TGTGCCAGCTCTCGGGACAGCTACGAGCAGTACTTC. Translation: CASSRDSYEQYF.